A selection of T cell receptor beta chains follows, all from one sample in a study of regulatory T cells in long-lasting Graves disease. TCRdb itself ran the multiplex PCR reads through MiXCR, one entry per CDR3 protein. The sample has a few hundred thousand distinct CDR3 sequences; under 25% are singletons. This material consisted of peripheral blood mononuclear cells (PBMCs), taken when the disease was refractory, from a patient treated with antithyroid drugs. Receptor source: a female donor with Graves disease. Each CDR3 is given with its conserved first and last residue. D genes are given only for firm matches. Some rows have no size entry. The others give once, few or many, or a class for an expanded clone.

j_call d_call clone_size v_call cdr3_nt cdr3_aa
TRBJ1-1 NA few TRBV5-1 TGCGCCAGCAGCTTGGGGGGGGGGGCCAACACTGAAGCTTTCTTT CASSLGGGANTEAFF
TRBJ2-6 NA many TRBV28 TGTGCCAGCAGCGGGACGTCGTTTGGGGCCAACGTCCTGACTTTC CASSGTSFGANVLTF
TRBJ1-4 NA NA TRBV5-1 TGCGCCAGCAGCTTGGTAGGGGACGAAAAACTGTTTTTT CASSLVGDEKLFF
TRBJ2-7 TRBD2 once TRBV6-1 TGTGCCAGCAGCGAGACTAGCGGATCCGCCTACGAGCAGTACTTC CASSETSGSAYEQYF
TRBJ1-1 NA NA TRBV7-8 TGTGCCAGCAGCTTAGCGGTACCATTCACTGAAGCTTTCTTT CASSLAVPFTEAFF
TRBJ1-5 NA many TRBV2 TGTGCCAGCAGACCCGCCTTGGGGCCCCAGCATTTT CASRPALGPQHF
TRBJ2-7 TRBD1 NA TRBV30 TGTGCCTGGAGCAATTCCGGGACAGGGGTCTACGAGCAGTACTTC CAWSNSGTGVYEQYF
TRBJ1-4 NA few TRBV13 TGTGCCAGCAGCGCCCGGGGGAGGGAAGGTAATGAAAAACTGTTTTTT CASSARGREGNEKLFF
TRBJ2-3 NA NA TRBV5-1 TGCGCCAGCAGCTTGGATGGTTCCGGAGATACGCAGTATTTT CASSLDGSGDTQYF
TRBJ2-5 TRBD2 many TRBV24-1 TGTGCCACCAGTGATTGGGGGACTAGCAATCAAGAGACCCAGTACTTC CATSDWGTSNQETQYF
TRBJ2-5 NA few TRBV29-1 TGCAGCGTAACATTGACGAGTCAGATCGGGGAGACCCAGTACTTC CSVTLTSQIGETQYF
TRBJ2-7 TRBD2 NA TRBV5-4 TGTGCCAGCAACCCTGGACTAGCGGGAGGCGAGCAGTACTTC CASNPGLAGGEQYF
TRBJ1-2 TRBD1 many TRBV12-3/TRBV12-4 TGTGCCAGCAGTGCAAATCGACAGGGGGCTGTGTACACCTTC CASSANRQGAVYTF
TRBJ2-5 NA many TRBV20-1 TGCAGTGCTAGAAAAAGGGATCGAGAGACCCAGTACTTC CSARKRDRETQYF
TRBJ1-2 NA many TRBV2 TGTGCCAGCACCCTCGGGGGTTCTAACTCGGGCTACACCTTC CASTLGGSNSGYTF
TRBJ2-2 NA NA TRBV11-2 TGTGCCAGCAGCTCCACATCCGGGAAGCGGTTCGGCGGGGAGCTGTTTTTT CASSSTSGKRFGGELFF
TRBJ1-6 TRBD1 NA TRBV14 TGTGCCAGCCGAGTCGGACAGGCCTCGTCGCCCCTCCACTTT CASRVGQASSPLHF
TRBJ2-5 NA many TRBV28 TGTGCCAGCAGACGACAGGCCCAAGAGACCCAGTACTTC CASRRQAQETQYF
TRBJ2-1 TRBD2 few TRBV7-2 TGTGCCAGCAGCTTAGCGCTAGCGGGGGGGTACAATGAGCAGTTCTTC CASSLALAGGYNEQFF
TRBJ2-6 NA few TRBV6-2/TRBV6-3 TGTGCCAGCAGGGGCGCTGGGGCCAACGTCCTGACTTTC CASRGAGANVLTF
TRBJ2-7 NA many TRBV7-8 TGTGCCAGCAGCTTAGAGGCTAGTATAGGCGAGCAGTACTTC CASSLEASIGEQYF
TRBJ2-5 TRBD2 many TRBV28 TGTGCCAGCAGTTATTTGTCGGGAGGGGAGACCCAGTACTTC CASSYLSGGETQYF
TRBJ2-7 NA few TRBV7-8 TGTGCCAGCAGCTTAGATCCGGGGAACGAGCAGTACTTC CASSLDPGNEQYF
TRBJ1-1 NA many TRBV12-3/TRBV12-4 TGTGCCAGCACCGAGGACGGGGGTACTGAAGCTTTCTTT CASTEDGGTEAFF
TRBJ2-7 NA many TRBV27 TGTGCCAGCAGTTTTGCAGACGGCTACTCCTACGAGCAGTACTTC CASSFADGYSYEQYF
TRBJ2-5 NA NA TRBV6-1 TGTGCCAGCAGTGAAATAGTGACGGCGGGGACCCAGTACTTC CASSEIVTAGTQYF
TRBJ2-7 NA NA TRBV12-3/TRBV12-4 TGTGCCAGCAGTCCCCTCCGGGTGAGGACCGAGCAGTACTTC CASSPLRVRTEQYF
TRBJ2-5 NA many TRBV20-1 TGCAGTGCTAGAGATCAAGGGGCGCGGGAGACCCAGTACTTC CSARDQGARETQYF
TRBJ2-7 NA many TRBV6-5 TGTGCCAGCAGTTTCAGGGAGAGCTCCTACGAGCAGTACTTC CASSFRESSYEQYF
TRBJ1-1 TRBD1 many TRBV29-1 TGCAGCGTTGAATTTGGGACAGGAGAAGCTTTCTTT CSVEFGTGEAFF
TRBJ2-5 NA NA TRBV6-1 TGTGCCAGCACCACCGGGGGGACCCAGTACTTC CASTTGGTQYF
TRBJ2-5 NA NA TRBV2 TGTGCCAGCACTCCTACGGGGTACCAAGAGACCCAGTACTTC CASTPTGYQETQYF
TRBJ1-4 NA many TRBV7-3 TGTGCCAGCAGTCAACAGACTAATGAAAAACTGTTTTTT CASSQQTNEKLFF
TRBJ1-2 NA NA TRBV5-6 TGTGCCAGCAGTTCCGGCCCGGACAGAACTTATGGCTACACCTTC CASSSGPDRTYGYTF
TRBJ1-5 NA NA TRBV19 TGTGCCAGTAGTACCTTACCAGGGGATAGCAATCAGCCCCAGCATTTT CASSTLPGDSNQPQHF
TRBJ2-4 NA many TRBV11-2 TGTGCCAGCAGCTTAGAGGACCTGGGGATTCAGTACTTC CASSLEDLGIQYF
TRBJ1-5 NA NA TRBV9 TGTGCCAGCAGCCCCTCGGCGGGGCTGAATCAGCCCCAGCATTTT CASSPSAGLNQPQHF
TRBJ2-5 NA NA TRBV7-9 TGTGCCAGCAGCTTCGTGGAGACCCAGTACTTC CASSFVETQYF
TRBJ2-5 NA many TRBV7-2 TGTGCCAGCAGCTTACACGAGACCCAGTACTTC CASSLHETQYF
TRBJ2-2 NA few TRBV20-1 TGCAGTGCTAGAACGGCCTGGGCGGGGAACACCGGGGAGCTGTTTTTT CSARTAWAGNTGELFF
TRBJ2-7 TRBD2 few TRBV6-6 TGTGCCAGCAGTTACTCGTTCGGAGGACTAGCGGGAGGCGAGCAGTACTTC CASSYSFGGLAGGEQYF
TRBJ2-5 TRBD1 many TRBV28 TGTGCCAGCAGTCTCCCGGGACAGGGGAGACAAGAGACCCAGTACTTC CASSLPGQGRQETQYF
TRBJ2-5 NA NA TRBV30 TGTGCCTTCCAGAAGAGTTCAAGGCAAGAGACCCAGTACTTC CAFQKSSRQETQYF
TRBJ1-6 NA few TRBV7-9 TGTGCCAGCAGCTTACTGGGGGAGAGCAATTCACCCCTCCACTTT CASSLLGESNSPLHF
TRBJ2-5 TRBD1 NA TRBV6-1 TGTGCCAGCAGTAACGACCGGGACAGTGAAGAGACCCAGTACTTC CASSNDRDSEETQYF
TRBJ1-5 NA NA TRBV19 TGTGCCAGTAGTAGGGGCAGACCACTCAATCAGCCCCAGCATTTT CASSRGRPLNQPQHF
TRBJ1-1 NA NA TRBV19 TGTGCCAGTAGTGATACAGCGAGCACTGAAGCTTTCTTT CASSDTASTEAFF
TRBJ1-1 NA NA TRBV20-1 TGCAGTGCTAGAGCCCCCGCGGGGGGTTGGGGGAACACTGAAGCTTTCTTT CSARAPAGGWGNTEAFF
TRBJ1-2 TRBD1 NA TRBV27 TGTGCCAGCAGTAGGGCCTGGACAGGGGATCATGGCTACACCTTC CASSRAWTGDHGYTF
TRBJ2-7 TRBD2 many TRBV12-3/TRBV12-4 TGTGCCAGCAGCCCACTAGCGGGAGAGGTCGACGAGCAGTACTTC CASSPLAGEVDEQYF
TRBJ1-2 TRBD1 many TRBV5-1 TGCGCCAGCAGCTTGGTCAACGGGACAGCTTTTAACTATGGCTACACCTTC CASSLVNGTAFNYGYTF